This entry concerns a single T cell receptor (beta chain). The sample belongs to a study of CD8 T cells in Susac syndrome. The CDR3 is made up of 13 amino acids. Germline CDR1 and CDR2: SQVTM and ANQGSEA. Trimming removed 6 bases from V and 8 bases from J, with 17 bases in between. The healthy controls were matched to patients by age and sex. RNA totalling roughly 0.45 to 1 ug underwent reverse transcription with random hexamers. Multiplex PCR with immunoSEQ amplified the TCR beta CDR3 across 54 Vbeta and 13 Jbeta. TCRdb re-analysed the immunoSEQ multiplex PCR reads in MiXCR, keeping a single row per CDR3 protein. The sample carries about 130,000 distinct CDR3 sequences, around 96% recorded once.

This chain joins TRBV29-1 and TRBJ2-4; a weak D match, TRBD2 (7 bases). The sequencing sample was made of CD4+ T cells from PBMCs. The clonotype comes from a human donor in good health. Here the CDR3 reads CSVGGRMRDIQYF. DNA of the CDR3: TGCAGCGTCGGGGGGCGGATGCGGGACATTCAGTACTTC.